This TCR beta chain was identified in a study of blood T cell repertoires in COVID-19. Study overall: Samples came from the United States, Italy and Spain, spanning acute and convalescent COVID-19. The cDNA or gDNA used as material had been derived from T cells, B-cell-depleted T cells, or PBMCs.

The V gene lost 3 bases and the J gene lost 6 bases, with 15 bases spanning the gap. The CDR3 consists of 15 residues. Original methodology: Reference gene primers were amplified, and this amplification served to estimate nucleated cell counts. Measured with immunoSEQ multiplex PCR; TCRdb has only the in-frame clones, and not every one. The V and J calls and clone size were taken over from that table, and D and trimming were inferred from the DNA. This sample has 110,000 or so clones, with roughly 90% found just once. Sequenced: peripheral blood. This clonotype originated in a woman in her seventies who had recovered from COVID-19. The V gene is TRBV23-1, the J gene TRBJ2-1, with a weak D call TRBD1 (6 bases). TRBV23-1 is given ORF status, its function remaining uncertain. The CDR3 spells CASSQLGTPRNEQFF. The CDR3 DNA follows: TGCGCCAGCAGTCAGCTGGGGACACCACGCAATGAGCAGTTCTTC.